The 19 T cell receptor beta chains below were found in one sample sequenced in a study of blood T cells in healthy people across ages. For the second PCR, which ran for roughly 6 to 12 cycles, a sample-barcoded 5' primer and a J-beta primer mix were used. TCRdb reanalysed the 5' RACE reads using MiXCR and keeps one entry per CDR3 protein. The data show roughly 1,700,000 distinct CDR3 sequences, roughly 28% seen once. Sequencing input: blood. Every receptor here comes from a woman in her 30s in good health.

This clonotype was counted a few times. This chain joins TRBV9 and TRBJ2-1; D gene uncertain. V was shortened by 0 bases and J by 7 bases, with 8 bases between the two germline ends. The CDR3 is made up of 13 amino acids. Germline V gene lookup returns CDR1 SGDLS and CDR2 YYNGEE. The DNA of the CDR3 is TGTGCCAGCAGCGTAGCACCCTTTAATGAGCAGTTCTTC. It yields the protein CASSVAPFNEQFF.

This clonotype has a count of ten or more. The chain joins TRBV7-9 to TRBJ2-7, with TRBD1 identical over 10 bases. The length of the CDR3 is 15 residues. V dropped 3 bases and J dropped 2; count of bases not matched to a gene: 4. Germline V CDR1 and CDR2: SEHNR, FQNEAQ (reference sequence). CDR3 in amino acids: CASSFTGQGAYEQYF. CDR3 DNA sequence: TGTGCCAGCAGCTTCACCGGACAGGGGGCCTACGAGCAGTACTTC.

The chain combines TRBV3-1 with TRBJ1-2; D unresolved. Trimming removed 4 bases at V and 8 bases at J, with 14 bases between. Germline V gene data show CDR1 as LGHDT and CDR2 as YNNKEL (reference sequence). The CDR3 is made up of 13 amino acids. The DNA of the CDR3 is TGTGCCAGCAGCCCCCGCGGCCTCCGCGGCTACACCTTC. Translating gives CASSPRGLRGYTF.

The sample holds many counts of this clonotype. The chain has TRBV27 and TRBJ2-7; TRBD2 might be the D (6 bases). The length of the CDR3 is 14 residues. Trimming pared 6 bases from V and 2 bases from J, leaving 14 bases between. CDR1 is MNHEY, CDR2 SMNVEV, per germline (reference sequence). The CDR3: CASRPGLSTYEQYF. CDR3 sequence (DNA): TGTGCCAGCAGACCGGGACTCTCCACCTACGAGCAGTACTTC.

Note on this clonotype: At one end the junction does not follow the germline gene, possibly because of a read error. This chain connects TRBV4-3 to TRBJ2-1; TRBD2 matches 7 bases. Germline-derived CDR1 and CDR2 are LGHNA and YSLEER. CDR3 length: 16 residues. CDR3 amino acids: CAGSQDGGGNYSEQFF. CDR3 in DNA: TGCGCCGGCAGCCAAGATGGGGGAGGGAATTACAGTGAGCAGTTCTTC.

This clonotype was observed a few times. The rearrangement uses TRBV6-1 and TRBJ2-1, with 7 bases fitting TRBD1. The CDR3 is 14 amino acids. CDR1 is MNHNS and CDR2 is SASEGT in the germline V gene. Losses at the gene ends were 8 bases for V and 3 bases for J; bases not matched to a gene: 7. The CDR3, as DNA: TGTGCCAGCTCAAACAGGGGTGGCTACAATGAGCAGTTCTTC. The encoded protein is CASSNRGGYNEQFF.

The chain recombines TRBV28 with TRBJ1-2; 8 nucleotides match TRBD1. The CDR3 runs to 15 residues. Germline CDR1 reads MDHEN; CDR2 reads SYDVKM. Trimming at V came to 7 bases and at J to 4 bases, leaving 11 bases not matched to a gene. CDR3 protein: CASTLRRQGSYGYTF. CDR3 bases: TGTGCCAGCACCCTGAGGCGACAGGGGAGCTATGGCTACACCTTC.

This chain joins TRBV5-1 and TRBJ2-3, with 8 nucleotides matching TRBD2. Losses at the gene ends were 1 base for V and 2 bases for J; bases not matched to a gene: 9. This CDR3 is built from 17 residues. Germline-derived CDR1 and CDR2 are SGHRS and YFSETQ. The DNA of the CDR3 is TGCGCCAGCAGCTTGCGTTACCAGCGGGGGACCACAGATACGCAGTATTTT. It specifies CASSLRYQRGTTDTQYF.

This clonotype was seen only a few times. For the CDR3, the DNA is TGCGCCAGCAGCTTACTCGAACAGGGGCATGAGCAGTTCTTC. Its translation is CASSLLEQGHEQFF. The genes are TRBV5-1 and TRBJ2-1, with 7 bases that match TRBD1. The CDR3 loop spans 14 amino acids. Trimming at V came to 2 bases and at J to 8 bases, leaving 7 bases not matched to a gene. The germline V gene has CDR1 SGHRS and CDR2 YFSETQ.

V and J are TRBV12-5 and TRBJ2-1, with a possible D match to TRBD1 (6 bases). Germline values: CDR1 LGHNT, CDR2 FRNRAP. The CDR3 covers 14 residues. V was cut by 2 bases and J by 8 bases, with 13 bases left in between. The CDR3 bases are TGTGCTAGTGGTTTGTACAGGGTTTTTCATGAGCAGTTCTTC. This encodes CASGLYRVFHEQFF.

Here the CDR3 reads CASSYPGLAQNEQFF. Written as DNA, the CDR3 is TGTGCCAGCAGTTACCCGGGACTAGCCCAGAATGAGCAGTTCTTC. The chain joins TRBV6-2 or TRBV6-3 to TRBJ2-1; 9 bases fit TRBD2. The CDR3 covers 15 residues. V gave up 2 bases and J gave up 7 bases; unmatched junction bases: 6. CDR1 MNHEY and CDR2 SVGEGT come from the germline V gene.

To note about this clonotype: This may be a read error, as it is one base from a much larger clone. This chain connects TRBV20-1 to TRBJ2-1; tentatively, D is TRBD1 (5 bases). Trimming took off 6 bases at V and 13 bases at J, with 25 bases between the two ends. Germline V CDR1 and CDR2: DFQATT, SNEGSKA (reference sequence). This CDR3 has 14 residues. This CDR3 reads CSALVGVPQETQFF. In DNA, the CDR3 is TGCAGTGCACTCGTAGGGGTTCCGCAAGAGACCCAGTTCTTC.

This clonotype showed up many times. The chain employs TRBV21-1 and TRBJ2-7; no check of the table's D call, TRBD2, against the DNA was made. TRBV21-1 is a pseudogene locus. The CDR3 length is 16 residues. The CDR3 DNA sequence: TGTGCCAGCAGCAAGCTAGCGGGGGGGAACTCCTACGAGCAGTACTTC. It translates to CASSKLAGGNSYEQYF.

Turning to this clonotype: One junction end does not reproduce the germline sequence, and a read error may be involved. V and J are TRBV7-2 and TRBJ2-1; the D is unclear. The germline gives CDR1 SGHTA, CDR2 FQGNSA. The CDR3 is 14 residues long. The CDR3 coding sequence is TGTGTCAGCAGCTTAGATGTAGGCTACAATGAGCAGTTCTTC. Translating gives CVSSLDVGYNEQFF.

The chain has TRBV7-9 and TRBJ1-1; 10 nucleotides agree with TRBD1. Germline V gene lookup returns CDR1 SEHNR and CDR2 FQNEAQ (reference sequence). Trimming cost V 2 bases and J 8 bases; bases outside gene matches: 8. This CDR3 has 15 amino acids. The CDR3 DNA follows: TGTGCCAGCAGCTTAACTGGGACAGGGGATTCGGAAGCTTTCTTT. Translation: CASSLTGTGDSEAFF. Combining the CDR3 with reference TRBV7-9 and TRBJ1-1 gives the whole variable domain DTGVSQNPRHKITKRGQNVTFRCDPISEHNRLYWYRQTLGQGPEFLTYFQNEAQLEKSRLLSDRFSAERPKGSFSTLEIQRTEQGDSAMYLCASSLTGTGDSEAFFGQGTRLTVV.

This clonotype was found many times. This chain connects TRBV15 to TRBJ2-7; D ambiguous. This CDR3 comprises 12 residues. V dropped 8 bases and J dropped 5 bases, with 13 bases sitting between them. CDR1 is LNHNV, CDR2 YYDKDF, per germline (reference sequence). The CDR3 DNA follows: TGTGCCACCGCAACGGGTCTGGACGAGCAGTACTTC. Translating it yields CATATGLDEQYF.

A word on this clonotype: A read error is possible here, since a much larger clone lies one base away. The V call is TRBV29-1, the J call TRBJ2-7; TRBD1 agrees at 9 bases. This CDR3 region has 14 residues. With V trimmed by 6 bases and J by 7 bases, 13 bases remained unmatched. Germline V gene lookup returns CDR1 SQVTM and CDR2 ANQGSEA. CDR3 region: CSVHRDRASNEQYF. The CDR3 DNA follows: TGCAGCGTCCACCGGGACAGGGCCTCCAATGAGCAGTACTTC.

This sequence joins TRBV5-5 and TRBJ1-5, with no clear D. V dropped 0 bases and J dropped 2 bases, with 9 bases sitting between them. Germline V gene lookup returns CDR1 SGHKS and CDR2 YYEKEE (reference sequence). This CDR3 has 15 amino acids. The CDR3 sequence is CASSLGGNGNQPQHF. The CDR3 DNA is TGTGCCAGCAGCTTGGGAGGGAACGGCAATCAGCCCCAGCATTTT. Full variable domain (remainder filled in from reference TRBV5-5 and TRBJ1-5): DAGVTQSPTHLIKTRGQQVTLRCSPISGHKSVSWYQQVLGQGPQFIFQYYEKEERGRGNFPDRFSARQFPNYSSELNVNALLLGDSALYLCASSLGGNGNQPQHFGDGTRLSIL.

This clonotype was counted between two and nine times. The rearrangement uses TRBV20-1 and TRBJ2-7; the D gene could be TRBD1 or TRBD2 (5 bases each). This CDR3 region has 13 residues. Germline V gene lookup returns CDR1 DFQATT and CDR2 SNEGSKA (reference sequence). V lost 5 bases and J lost 3, with 14 bases in between. As DNA, the CDR3 is TGCAGTGCTGAGGGGTCTGGAGGCTACGAGCAGTACTTC. Encoded protein: CSAEGSGGYEQYF.